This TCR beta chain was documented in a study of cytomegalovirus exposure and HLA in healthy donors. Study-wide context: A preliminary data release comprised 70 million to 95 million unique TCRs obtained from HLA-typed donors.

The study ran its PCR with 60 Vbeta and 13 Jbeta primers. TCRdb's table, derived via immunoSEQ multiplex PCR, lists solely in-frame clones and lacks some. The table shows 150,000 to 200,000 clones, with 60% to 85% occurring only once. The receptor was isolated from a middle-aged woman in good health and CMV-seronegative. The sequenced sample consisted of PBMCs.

CDR3 loop: CASSTGPGQGLNEQFF. In nucleotides, the CDR3 is TGTGCCAGCAGTACGGGCCCGGGACAGGGACTGAATGAGCAGTTCTTC. This chain connects TRBV7-9 to TRBJ2-1, with TRBD1 identical over 9 bases. The trim removed 6 bases at V and 7 bases at J, leaving 13 bases unmatched. Germline CDR1 is SEHNR and CDR2 is FQNEAQ (reference sequence). The CDR3 runs 16 residues.